The present T cell receptor (beta chain) was sequenced within a study of PD-L1 blockade in urothelial cancer. Study background: Males with bladder-origin urothelial cancer made up about nine tenths of the roughly 29 patients.

Repertoires were generated with immunoSEQ multiplex PCR, while TCRdb's copy carries only in-frame clones and drops some. The top ten clones hold roughly 15% of a sample with over 35,000 clones, about 85% of them seen once. This CDR3 is 13 amino acids long. Per the germline V gene, CDR1 is SQVTM and CDR2 is ANQGSEA. The V and J ends lost 3 bases and 2 bases respectively, with 10 bases between them. Study-wide results and caveats: Patients who had durable benefit saw their tumor-associated blood clones expand more at 3 weeks.

Regarding time point: pretreatment peripheral blood. Patient sample counts ranged from 1 to 8, pretreatment and on-treatment. In regard to this clone: The antigen remains unidentified.

This TCR derives from a man of 80 years or more with urothelial cancer. This sequence joins TRBV29-1 and TRBJ1-2; no definite D call. Sample: PBMCs, taken around atezolizumab (anti-PD-L1) treatment. The CDR3 region is CSVDRSANYGYTF. The CDR3 DNA is TGCAGCGTTGATAGGAGTGCAAACTATGGCTACACCTTC.